This T cell receptor (beta chain) derives from a study of blood T cell repertoires in COVID-19. For the study at large: The origin of the acute and convalescent COVID-19 samples was the United States, Italy and Spain.

V shed 6 bases and J shed 2 bases, with 8 bases lying between them. The CDR3 runs 13 residues. Germline loops: CDR1 MNHEY, CDR2 SVGAGI. TCRdb keeps only in-frame clones here, not all; method: immunoSEQ multiplex PCR. Found here are 200,000 to 250,000 clones, roughly 91% of them singletons; the top ten hold roughly 7.2%. The sample was PBMCs or T cells enriched from blood (not recorded which). The chain recombines TRBV6-5 with TRBJ1-5; D is unresolved. The receptor was isolated from a young man in a cohort exposed to, infected with or recovered from COVID-19 (not recorded which). CDR3 loop: CASRGERNQPQHF. The CDR3 DNA is TGTGCCAGCAGGGGAGAGCGCAATCAGCCCCAGCATTTT.